The next 12 T cell receptor beta chains were all read from a single sample in a study of T cells after yellow fever vaccination. In TCRdb, the 5' RACE reads were re-called with MiXCR into one record per CDR3 protein. The sample consists of about 68,000 distinct CDR3 sequences, 5% to 8% of them appearing once. The sequenced sample was CD8+ T cells sorted from PBMCs, obtained about 49 days after the first yellow fever vaccination. Receptors originate from a man between 18 and 35 years old who received the YFV17D yellow fever vaccine.

This clonotype was found many times. V and J are TRBV29-1 and TRBJ2-5; 7 bases fit TRBD2. From germline, CDR1 is SQVTM and CDR2 ANQGSEA. The CDR3 extends over 14 amino acids. J lost 5 bases, V lost 4 bases, and 10 bases had no gene match. The CDR3 sequence: CSVAPRGGGETQYF. The CDR3 DNA sequence: TGCAGCGTTGCCCCCCGTGGGGGAGGGGAGACCCAGTACTTC.

The table lists this clonotype with many counts. V gene TRBV7-2 combines with J gene TRBJ2-5; D is possibly TRBD1 or TRBD2 (6 bases each). V lost 8 bases to trimming and J lost 5 bases, with 18 bases between them. Germline-derived CDR1 and CDR2 are SGHTA and FQGNSA. CDR3 length: 14 amino acids. CDR3 in DNA: TGTGCCAGCGCAAGTGGGGGGCGCTGGGAGACCCAGTACTTC. Protein: CASASGGRWETQYF. Variable domain in full (rest from reference TRBV7-2 and TRBJ2-5): GAGVSQSPSNKVTEKGKDVELRCDPISGHTALYWYRQSLGQGLEFLIYFQGNSAPDKSGLPSDRFSAERTGGSVSTLTIQRTQQEDSAVYLCASASGGRWETQYFGPGTRLLVL.

This clonotype has a count of ten or more. This chain connects TRBV5-6 to TRBJ2-7; D ambiguous. This CDR3 is built from 12 residues. CDR1 SGHDT and CDR2 YYEEEE come from the germline V gene. Trimming cost V 5 bases and J 4 bases, with 10 bases left between them. The CDR3 sequence: CASRVQAYEQYF. The CDR3 nucleotides are TGTGCCAGCAGGGTTCAGGCTTACGAGCAGTACTTC.

This chain links TRBV7-2 with TRBJ1-5; D unclear. The ends were cut back, 8 bases at V and 3 bases at J, with 14 bases in the middle. This CDR3 contains 14 residues. The germline V gene encodes CDR1 SGHTA and CDR2 FQGNSA. Here the CDR3 reads CASGAAGVNQPQHF. The CDR3 region has the DNA TGTGCCAGCGGAGCAGCCGGCGTCAATCAGCCCCAGCATTTT.

The CDR3 loop reads CASLQGANEQFF. The CDR3 DNA sequence: TGTGCCAGTTTGCAGGGGGCGAATGAGCAGTTCTTC. The V gene is TRBV6-2 or TRBV6-3, the J gene TRBJ2-1; 8 positions match TRBD1. Trimming at V came to 9 bases and at J to 7 bases, leaving 5 bases not matched to a gene. The CDR3 has 12 residues. Germline V gene lookup returns CDR1 MNHEY and CDR2 SVGEGT.

The table lists this clonotype with many counts. The chain couples TRBV20-1 to TRBJ2-7, with no clear D. V lost 0 bases and J 0 bases, leaving 6 bases between the germline ends. Germline lookup yields CDR1 DFQATT and CDR2 SNEGSKA (reference sequence). The CDR3 has 13 residues. In nucleotides, the CDR3 is TGCAGTGCTAGAGATCGAACCTCCTACGAGCAGTACGTC. It codes for CSARDRTSYEQYV.

This clonotype was seen at least ten times. The V gene is TRBV12-3 or TRBV12-4, the J gene TRBJ2-1; 9 nucleotides line up with TRBD1. Trimming removed 2 bases from V and 5 bases from J; junction bases left unmatched: 10. The CDR3 consists of 17 residues. Written as DNA, the CDR3 is TGTGCCAGCAGTTTAAAGCGAGGACAGGGGTCCCACAATGAGCAGTTCTTC. Translated, it gives CASSLKRGQGSHNEQFF.

This clonotype was seen at least ten times. The CDR3 is CASSYGGAPYNEQFF. Here the CDR3 DNA reads TGTGCCAGCAGTTACGGGGGGGCACCCTACAATGAGCAGTTCTTC. V usage is TRBV2 and J usage is TRBJ2-1, with 8 positions matching TRBD2. This CDR3 comprises 15 residues. V lost 5 bases, J lost 2 bases, and 5 bases stayed unmatched. CDR1 SNHLY and CDR2 FYNNEI come from the germline V gene.

This clonotype was counted a few times. J is TRBJ2-1 and V is TRBV7-8, with D hard to call. CDR3 length equals 12 residues. Germline-derived CDR1 and CDR2 are SGHVS and FQNEAQ. V gave up 2 bases and J gave up 15 bases, with 14 bases separating them. CDR3 DNA: TGTGCCAGCAGCTTATTGCCGGTTAGCCTGTTCTTC. Translated: CASSLLPVSLFF. The full variable domain, completed using reference TRBV7-8 and TRBJ2-1, is GAGVSQSPRYKVAKRGQDVALRCDPISGHVSLFWYQQALGQGPEFLTYFQNEAQLDKSGLPSDRFFAERPEGSVSTLKIQRTQQEDSAVYLCASSLLPVSLFFGPGTRLTVL.

This clonotype has ten or more counts. The chain links TRBV6-5 to TRBJ1-6; a possible D gene is TRBD1 (5 bases). Germline CDR1 is MNHEY and CDR2 is SVGAGI. Trimming left V 6 bases short and J 6 bases short, with 12 bases between. The CDR3 is made up of 14 amino acids. As DNA, the CDR3 is TGTGCCAGCAGATGGGGGACGGCTAATTCACCCCTCCACTTT. Residues: CASRWGTANSPLHF.

This clonotype was seen at least ten times. This chain joins TRBV29-1 and TRBJ2-5; 9 bases are a match to TRBD1. Germline trimming cut 0 bases from V and 3 bases from J; bases unmatched to any gene: 8. This CDR3 region has 16 residues. Germline values: CDR1 SQVTM, CDR2 ANQGSEA. CDR3 region: CSVEDQGQGIKETQYF. The CDR3 DNA is TGCAGCGTTGAAGATCAGGGACAGGGAATCAAAGAGACCCAGTACTTC.

This clonotype was seen many times. This chain connects TRBV6-4 to TRBJ1-1; D gene unclear. The CDR3 has 11 residues. Germline V CDR1 and CDR2: MRHNA, SNTAGT. V shed 3 bases and J shed 5 bases, with 4 bases lying between them. CDR3 nucleotides: TGTGCCAGCAGTGAAGGAACTGAAGCTTTCTTT. Its protein product is CASSEGTEAFF.